These 28 T cell receptor beta chains share one sample of origin, sequenced in a study of T cell responses to AZD1222 COVID-19 vaccine (dated by TCRdb to about 2021). The library was generated by the immunoSEQ multiplex PCR assay. TCRdb holds this immuneACCESS table with in-frame rearrangements only. Some clones are missing; in checked studies, unresolved V genes explain under half, and the rest has no known cause. The sample contains roughly 110,000 clones, about nine tenths of them found a single time. The top ten clonotypes cover 4% to 5.5% of the sample. The sample's time point label, decoded: baseline before first vaccination. This sample comprised peripheral blood, obtained on day 0 of AZD1222 vaccination. Source of these receptors: an adult in good health.

The chain has TRBV19 and TRBJ2-7; 8 bases are shared with TRBD1. Germline V gene sequence: CDR1 LNHDA, CDR2 SQIVND (reference sequence). The CDR3 has 15 residues. J gave up 2 bases and V 5 bases, and 8 bases lay outside the gene matches. The CDR3 sequence is CASSAGTGKAYEQYF. The CDR3 nucleotides are TGTGCCAGTAGTGCCGGGACAGGTAAAGCCTACGAGCAGTACTTC.

V and J are TRBV28 and TRBJ2-5; 8 nucleotides match TRBD2. Germline loops: CDR1 MDHEN, CDR2 SYDVKM. The junction had 11 bases not matched to a gene; V was cut back by 6 bases and J by 2 bases. This CDR3 has 16 amino acids. CDR3 DNA sequence: TGTGCCAGCAGCACCCCGGCGGGGGGTGGGCAAGAGACCCAGTACTTC. As protein: CASSTPAGGGQETQYF.

The V gene is TRBV4-3, the J gene TRBJ2-7; TRBD1 aligns across 8 bases. Germline V gene sequence: CDR1 LGHNA, CDR2 YSLEER. V trimming: 0 bases; J trimming: 7 bases; junction bases outside the gene matches: 8. CDR3 length: 15 amino acids. This chain's CDR3 is CASSQEARGPLEQYF. CDR3 nucleotide sequence: TGCGCCAGCAGCCAAGAGGCCAGGGGGCCGTTGGAGCAGTACTTC.

The chain joins TRBV7-2 to TRBJ2-3, with TRBD1 matching over 9 bases. Germline assignment: CDR1 SGHTA and CDR2 FQGNSA. After removal of 7 bases from V and 6 bases from J, the junction contained 8 bases not matched to a gene. The CDR3 loop spans 14 amino acids. The CDR3 bases are TGTGCCAGCAACCCGGGACAGGGCCGGGATACGCAGTATTTT. Residues: CASNPGQGRDTQYF.

This clone was detected once. V gene TRBV4-2 combines with J gene TRBJ1-2, with D maybe TRBD1 (6 bases). V lost 0 bases and J lost 8, with 16 bases in between. This CDR3 region has 15 residues. Germline V gene data show CDR1 as LGHNA and CDR2 as YNFKEQ. CDR3 nucleotide sequence: TGTGCCAGCAGCCAAGAGCTAGCAGGGGCACGCGGCTACACCTTC. Residues: CASSQELAGARGYTF.

The V gene is TRBV29-1, the J gene TRBJ2-5, with 15 bases fitting TRBD2. CDR1 SQVTM and CDR2 ANQGSEA come from the germline V gene. The CDR3 totals 16 residues. Unmatched junction bases numbered 8, after V lost 8 bases and J lost 1 base. CDR3 coding DNA: TGCAGCCTCCGGACTAGCGGGAGGGGGGCCCAAGAGACCCAGTACTTC. It specifies CSLRTSGRGAQETQYF. Based on the CDR3 plus reference TRBV29-1 and TRBJ2-5, the full variable domain is SAVISQKPSRDICQRGTSLTIQCQVDSQVTMMFWYRQQPGQSLTLIATANQGSEATYESGFVIDKFPISRPNLTFSTLTVSNMSPEDSSIYLCSLRTSGRGAQETQYFGPGTRLLVL.

The rearrangement joins TRBV27 to TRBJ1-5; possible D gene TRBD1, 6 bases. The CDR3 runs to 14 residues. CDR1 MNHEY and CDR2 SMNVEV come from the germline V gene (reference sequence). V was trimmed by 5 bases and J by 1 base, leaving 9 bases between them. CDR3 loop: CASSPGQSNQPQHF. The DNA of the CDR3 is TGTGCCAGCAGTCCCGGACAGAGCAATCAGCCCCAGCATTTT.

V and J are TRBV7-2 and TRBJ2-7; tentative D call: TRBD1 (5 bases). Germline CDR1 reads SGHTA; CDR2 reads FQGNSA. The V gene lost 5 bases and the J gene lost 0 bases, with 11 bases spanning the gap. This CDR3 has 14 residues. The CDR3 protein is CASSPVGRSYEQYF. For the CDR3, the DNA is TGTGCCAGCAGCCCAGTGGGGCGCTCCTACGAGCAGTACTTC. Full variable domain (missing parts from reference TRBV7-2 and TRBJ2-7): GAGVSQSPSNKVTEKGKDVELRCDPISGHTALYWYRQSLGQGLEFLIYFQGNSAPDKSGLPSDRFSAERTGGSVSTLTIQRTQQEDSAVYLCASSPVGRSYEQYFGPGTRLTVT.

The chain carries TRBV7-9 and TRBJ2-7, with a tentative D call TRBD1 (6 bases). The CDR3 runs to 13 residues. Germline V gives CDR1 SEHNR, CDR2 FQNEAQ (reference sequence). V gave up 2 bases and J gave up 3 bases, with 8 bases separating them. The CDR3 coding sequence is TGTGCCAGCAGCTTAACAGGGAACTACGAGCAGTACTTC. Protein sequence: CASSLTGNYEQYF.

CDR3 sequence reads: CASSQAGGLAGQETQYF. The CDR3 DNA follows: TGTGCCAGCAGCCAAGCAGGCGGACTAGCGGGACAAGAGACCCAGTACTTC. This sequence joins TRBV3-1 (or the pseudogene TRBV3-2) and TRBJ2-5; TRBD2 agrees at 12 bases. The CDR3 runs to 17 residues. In germline, CDR1 is LGHDT, CDR2 YNNKEL (reference sequence). Trimming took 1 base from V and 2 from J; bases not matched to a gene: 5.

The chain is built from TRBV7-7 and TRBJ2-2; D is undetermined. Deletions cut 2 bases from V and 6 bases from J, with 10 bases between. This CDR3 has 14 residues. CDR1 and CDR2 from the germline V gene are SSHAT and FNYEAQ (reference sequence). DNA of the CDR3: TGTGCCAGCAGCTTATTACGTGGATCCGGGGAGCTGTTTTTT. Translation: CASSLLRGSGELFF.

CDR3 sequence: CASSGLQGIYGYTF. In nucleotides, the CDR3 is TGTGCCAGCAGTGGCCTACAGGGGATCTATGGCTACACCTTC. The V and J genes are TRBV3-1 (or the pseudogene TRBV3-2) and TRBJ1-2; 7 bases fit TRBD1. The CDR3 has 14 residues. The V gene's germline CDR1 is LGHDT and CDR2 YNNKEL (reference sequence). Unmatched junction bases numbered 8, after V lost 6 bases and J lost 4 bases.

The chain has TRBV5-1 and TRBJ2-3; TRBD2 matches at 11 bases. CDR3 length: 17 residues. V lost 0 bases and J lost 2; bases outside the gene matches: 5. Germline CDR1 reads SGHRS; CDR2 reads YFSETQ. CDR3 DNA sequence: TGCGCCAGCAGCTTGGCCGTAGCGGGAGGGCCCACAGATACGCAGTATTTT. This translates into CASSLAVAGGPTDTQYF.

This chain joins TRBV5-6 and TRBJ1-2; the D gene is possibly TRBD1 (5 bases). The CDR3 extends over 13 amino acids. Per the germline V gene, CDR1 is SGHDT and CDR2 is YYEEEE. The ends were cut back, 4 bases at V and 8 bases at J, with 15 bases in the middle. The CDR3 spells CASSPTGRGGYTF. CDR3 nucleotides: TGTGCCAGCAGCCCAACAGGACGGGGCGGCTACACCTTC.

The CDR3 bases are TGTGCCAGCAGGGAGAGGTGGGACGGGGAGCTGTTTTTT. Translated: CASRERWDGELFF. The rearrangement links TRBV6-5 to TRBJ2-2, with D hard to call. V dropped 6 bases and J dropped 7 bases, with 12 bases sitting between them. The germline CDR1 and CDR2 sequences are MNHEY and SVGAGI. The CDR3 sequence is 13 residues long.

The chain joins TRBV7-2 to TRBJ2-5; TRBD2 matches at 7 bases. The CDR3 runs to 13 residues. CDR1 and CDR2 (germline): SGHTA, FQGNSA. The trim removed 3 bases at V and 2 bases at J, leaving 0 bases unmatched. For the CDR3, the DNA is TGTGCCAGCAGCTTCGGGGGGCAAGAGACCCAGTACTTC. It specifies CASSFGGQETQYF. The entire variable domain, with the rest obtained from reference TRBV7-2 and TRBJ2-5, is as follows: GAGVSQSPSNKVTEKGKDVELRCDPISGHTALYWYRQSLGQGLEFLIYFQGNSAPDKSGLPSDRFSAERTGGSVSTLTIQRTQQEDSAVYLCASSFGGQETQYFGPGTRLLVL.

The V call is TRBV24-1, the J call TRBJ2-1; 7 nucleotides agree with TRBD1. The V gene end was trimmed by 5 bases and the J gene end by 8 bases; junction bases not matched to a gene: 11. Germline V gene sequence: CDR1 KGHDR, CDR2 SFDVKD. This CDR3 spans 15 amino acids. The CDR3 reads CATSAQGSLGDEQFF. Here the CDR3 DNA reads TGTGCCACCAGTGCACAGGGGTCGCTGGGGGATGAGCAGTTCTTC.

V and J are TRBV14 and TRBJ2-7; 7 nucleotides agree with TRBD1. Looked up from germline, CDR1 is SGHDN and CDR2 is FVKESK. The CDR3 has 14 residues. Unmatched junction bases numbered 8, after V lost 2 bases and J lost 7 bases. The CDR3 spells CASSQRDRSFEQYF. The CDR3 DNA sequence: TGTGCCAGCAGCCAAAGGGACAGAAGCTTTGAGCAGTACTTC.

The chain uses TRBV7-2 and TRBJ1-6; 7 nucleotides align to TRBD1. V was pared by 5 bases and J by 9 bases, with 10 bases of the junction left unmatched. This CDR3 comprises 15 residues. CDR1 is SGHTA and CDR2 is FQGNSA in the germline V gene. In DNA form, the CDR3 reads TGTGCCAGCAGCGGCCGGGACAGTCTGACTTCACCCCTCCACTTT. It specifies CASSGRDSLTSPLHF.

The chain has TRBV23-1 and TRBJ1-3; D ambiguous. TRBV23-1 is annotated as an ORF whose role is uncertain. CDR3 size: 15 residues. Trimming left V 6 bases short and J 1 base short, with 13 bases between. The DNA for the CDR3 is TGCGCCAGCAGACCCCCCTGGCTTTCTGGAAACACCATATATTTT. Protein sequence: CASRPPWLSGNTIYF.

J is TRBJ1-1 and V is TRBV6-6, with D perhaps matching TRBD1 (6 bases). The germline V gene encodes CDR1 MNHNY and CDR2 SVGAGI (reference sequence). Trimming removed 6 bases from V and 4 bases from J, with 12 bases in between. The CDR3 length is 13 residues. The DNA for the CDR3 is TGTGCCAGCAGAAAGGGGGTGGCCACTGAAGCTTTCTTT. Amino acids: CASRKGVATEAFF.

CDR3 region: CASSLQGARETQYF. Written as DNA, the CDR3 is TGTGCCAGCAGTTTACAGGGGGCCCGGGAGACCCAGTACTTC. V is TRBV28 and J is TRBJ2-5, with 8 nucleotides matching TRBD1. V shed 2 bases, J shed 5 bases, and the junction held 4 bases outside the gene matches. Germline CDR1 is MDHEN and CDR2 is SYDVKM. The CDR3 runs 14 residues.

This clone was counted between two and nine times. V and J are TRBV14 and TRBJ1-1; D uncertain. Germline V CDR1 and CDR2: SGHDN, FVKESK. V was clipped by 1 base and J by 4 bases, with 7 bases between them. This CDR3 has 13 residues. CDR3 region: CASSQGLVTEAFF. DNA for the CDR3: TGTGCCAGCAGCCAAGGGCTTGTCACTGAAGCTTTCTTT. Filled out from reference TRBV14 and TRBJ1-1, the complete variable domain reads EAGVTQFPSHSVIEKGQTVTLRCDPISGHDNLYWYRRVMGKEIKFLLHFVKESKQDESGMPNNRFLAERTGGTYSTLKVQPAELEDSGVYFCASSQGLVTEAFFGQGTRLTVV.

The gene calls are TRBV30 and TRBJ2-7; TRBD1 is a possible D gene (5 bases). The CDR3 extends over 14 amino acids. Germline CDR1 GTSNPN, CDR2 SVGIG (reference sequence). Between the trimmed V and J ends, which lost 0 bases and 4 bases, there was a span of 13 bases. The CDR3 here is CAWSVGQGRYEQYF. CDR3 DNA: TGTGCCTGGAGTGTGGGGCAGGGTCGGTACGAGCAGTACTTC.

The rearrangement joins TRBV4-2 to TRBJ2-1; 11 nucleotides agree with TRBD2. Germline CDR1 LGHNA, CDR2 YNFKEQ. This CDR3 comprises 20 residues. V lost 0 bases, J lost 3 bases, and 13 bases stayed unmatched. The DNA of the CDR3 is TGTGCCAGCAGCCAAGACCCCCTGGCTAGCGGGGGGATAGGCTACAATGAGCAGTTCTTC. Translating gives CASSQDPLASGGIGYNEQFF.

The J gene is TRBJ2-7, the V gene TRBV18; no clear D gene. V lost 2 bases and J lost 4, with 9 bases in between. Germline V gene sequence: CDR1 KGHSH, CDR2 LQKENI. CDR3 size: 13 residues. As DNA, the CDR3 is TGTGCCAGCTCACCAGGCGCAGCGTACGAGCAGTACTTC. This sequence encodes CASSPGAAYEQYF.

This clone has just one count. The V and J genes are TRBV12-5 and TRBJ1-5; tentative D call: TRBD1 (6 bases). The CDR3 is 13 residues long. Germline lookup yields CDR1 LGHNT and CDR2 FRNRAP. V was pared by 6 bases and J by 8 bases, with 14 bases between. The CDR3 here is CASGDSAMEPQHF. The CDR3 DNA reads TGTGCTAGTGGGGACAGTGCCATGGAGCCCCAGCATTTT.

This CDR3 reads CASTPRSPRGYEQYF. CDR3 DNA: TGTGCCAGCACCCCGCGGAGCCCAAGGGGGTACGAGCAGTACTTC. This chain links TRBV6-2 or TRBV6-3 with TRBJ2-7; D perhaps matches TRBD1 (6 bases). The germline CDR1 and CDR2 sequences are MNHEY and SVGEGT. The V end was cut by 7 bases, the J end by 4 bases, with 20 bases between. The CDR3 spans 15 residues.